This T cell receptor beta chain was sequenced during a study of T cells in Graves' hyperthyroidism and ophthalmopathy. General study points: Most clonotypes expanded in thyroid above 0.001 were likewise present in blood.

The sample holds many counts of this clonotype. Its specificity is unknown. The V gene lost 8 bases and the J gene lost 10 bases, with 12 bases spanning the gap. Germline CDR1 and CDR2: SNHLY and FYNNEI. The CDR3 extends over 11 amino acids. The CDR3 regions of TCR beta were amplified from RNA transcripts. Primed by the HTBI set, a first-round RT-PCR was run on the TCR CDR3. TCRdb independently ran MiXCR on the multiplex PCR reads; one entry per CDR3 protein. Of about 290,000 distinct CDR3 sequences in the sample, around 13% are singletons; the top ten hold less than 8%. The TCR originated in a woman aged 40 to 49 with Graves' hyperthyroidism. Source material: blood. This chain links TRBV2 with TRBJ2-1; the D is unclear. Here the CDR3 DNA reads TGTGCCAGCGGCCGCGGAGAGGAGCAGTTCTTC. Encoded protein: CASGRGEEQFF.